The present TCR beta chain was sequenced within a study of breast tumors, draining lymph nodes, adjacent tissues (dated by TCRdb to 2016 to 2018). Regarding the complete study: TCR beta repertoires were compared across tumor, adjacent nontumor tissue and axillary lymph nodes obtained from breast cancer patients. The study was designed to assess the relationships and possible T-cell exchange between tumor, surrounding tissue and draining lymph node repertoires in human breast cancer.

The axillary draining lymph nodes of breast cancer patients were the source of the lymph node samples. What the work shows at the level of the full study, not this receptor alone: A scenario in which most tumor T cells derive from the lymph node and then expand within tumor tissue was judged to be consistent with the data. The conclusion that tumor T cells originate in lymph nodes was framed as consistent with a hypothesis rather than directly demonstrated. Tumor T-cell repertoires showed less diversity than lymph node repertoires and more diversity than nontumor tissue repertoires, and tumor T-cell repertoires showed preferential V and J gene usage. Tumor and nontumor tissue repertoires were significantly more similar in luminal-like than in basal-like breast cancer.

Sequenced on an Illumina HiSeq 2000. TCR beta chain libraries were generated through multiplex PCR amplification. The amplified TCR beta chain products were analyzed by high-throughput sequencing. TCRdb took the public reads, trimmed them with fastp at Q25, ran MiXCR for clone calling and kept in-frame beta chains. CDR3 protein sequences are deduplicated, and each keeps its most common genes and DNA. The sample records about 180,000 distinct CDR3 sequences, approximately 33% of which are singletons. The leading ten clones occupy over 3.5% of the sample. About this clonotype: There is no known antigen for this receptor. No base quality information exists; no much larger clone differs at one position.

The sequenced sample was axillary lymph node tissue. This receptor was taken from a female donor with breast cancer. Some clones in this sample may be carry-over from other donors' samples.

The DNA sequence reads TGTGCCAGCAGCGCAGCGGGGGACCAAGAGACCCAGTACTTC. Its translation reads: CASSAAGDQETQYF. The sequence is built from TRBV5-6 and TRBJ2-5, with 8 bases aligning to TRBD2. The CDR3, from cysteine to phenylalanine, totals 14 residues. CDR3 DNA only is kept here, 42 bases in frame from base 1. V is pruned by 4 bases and J by 0 bases, leaving 2 bases of the junction without a gene match. Reading the germline V gene gives CDR1 SGHDT and CDR2 YYEEEE.